There are a few counts of the clone carrying this TCR beta chain. The source of the sample is a study of T-cell reconstitution after alpha-beta-depleted transplantation in children. Preparation of the TCRbeta library was carried out with unique molecular identifiers. TCRdb recomputed calls from the PCR reads with MiXCR, one row per CDR3 protein. Of about 540,000 distinct CDR3 sequences listed, around 16% are singletons. The V and J ends lost 0 bases and 4 bases respectively, with 17 bases between them. Germline-derived CDR1 and CDR2 are SGHRS and YFSETQ. There are 17 residues in the CDR3. The V gene is TRBV5-1, the J gene TRBJ2-1; no clear D. The sequences come from PBMCs from the stem cell graft donor, collected from the stem cell graft. The receptor's source is a human donor who donated a stem cell graft to a child with acute lymphoblastic leukemia. The CDR3 DNA sequence: TGCGCCAGCAGCTTGGAGGGAAGTAGTCCCTTTTACAATGAGCAGTTCTTC. This gives the protein CASSLEGSSPFYNEQFF. The entire variable domain, with the rest obtained from reference TRBV5-1 and TRBJ2-1, is as follows: KAGVTQTPRYLIKTRGQQVTLSCSPISGHRSVSWYQQTPGQGLQFLFEYFSETQRNKGNFPGRFSGRQFSNSRSEMNVSTLELGDSALYLCASSLEGSSPFYNEQFFGPGTRLTVL.